These 21 T cell receptor beta chains originate from one sample sequenced in a study of vaccination and CD4 T cells after COVID-19. With the Oncomine TCR Beta short-read assay, DNA from cultured CD4+ T cells was sequenced. From the PCR reads, TCRdb called clonotypes with MiXCR, one entry per CDR3 protein. The sample includes more than 9,000 distinct CDR3 sequences, 40% to 60% seen only once; the top ten take roughly 15%. These receptors have no identified antigens. The treatment: roughly ten-day PBMC culture with coronavirus spike peptide pools or control peptides (ViraFEST assay). Specimen: CD4+ T cells from blood, cultured in vitro. Every receptor here comes from a human donor who had recovered from COVID-19.

This clonotype came up a few times. The genes are TRBV20-1 and TRBJ1-2, with D possibly being TRBD1 (6 bases). The V gene lost 0 bases and the J gene lost 8 bases, with 13 bases spanning the gap. Germline lookup yields CDR1 DFQATT and CDR2 SNEGSKA (reference sequence). The CDR3 has 13 residues. The CDR3 here is CSARETGARGYTF. The CDR3 DNA sequence: TGCAGTGCTAGAGAGACAGGTGCTCGGGGCTACACCTTC.

The genes are TRBV10-1 and TRBJ2-1; perhaps TRBD2 as D (6 bases). The CDR3 totals 11 residues. V dropped 10 bases and J dropped 10 bases, with 14 bases sitting between them. Germline V gene data show CDR1 as WNHNN and CDR2 as SYGVQD (reference sequence). Here the CDR3 reads CANNQEGEQFF. CDR3 in DNA: TGCGCCAACAATCAGGAGGGCGAGCAGTTCTTC.

The chain uses TRBV20-1 and TRBJ2-5, with D perhaps TRBD1 or TRBD2 (7 bases each). The CDR3 has 14 residues. Trimming took 1 base from V and 2 from J, leaving 11 bases between them. Germline V gives CDR1 DFQATT, CDR2 SNEGSKA (reference sequence). CDR3 nucleotides: TGCAGTGCTAGAGGGGGGGGACAGCAAGAGACCCAGTACTTC. Translating it yields CSARGGGQQETQYF.

This clonotype is a singleton in its sample. The rearrangement joins TRBV6-2 or TRBV6-3 to TRBJ2-1, with 9 bases lining up with TRBD2. Trimming at V came to 7 bases and at J to 7 bases, leaving 8 bases not matched to a gene. This CDR3 spans 14 amino acids. Germline V CDR1 and CDR2: MNHEY, SVGEGT. The chain's CDR3 is CASKVAGGPNEQFF. The DNA for the CDR3 is TGTGCCAGCAAGGTGGCGGGAGGGCCGAATGAGCAGTTCTTC.

Judged by abundance, this clonotype is large. Here the CDR3 DNA reads TGTGCCAGTGCATCTCCCCCCGGACAGGGGTGGTACGAGCAGTACTTC. This codes for CASASPPGQGWYEQYF. V is TRBV19 and J is TRBJ2-7; 9 positions agree with TRBD1. There are 16 residues in the CDR3. The V segment lost 8 bases and the J segment 4 bases; nucleotides outside the gene matches: 15. The germline V gene has CDR1 LNHDA and CDR2 SQIVND (reference sequence).

The chain uses TRBV7-3 and TRBJ2-1; TRBD1 might be the D (6 bases). Germline values: CDR1 SGHTA, CDR2 FQGTGA. CDR3 length: 13 amino acids. V lost 3 bases to trimming and J lost 7 bases, with 10 bases between them. The CDR3 coding sequence is TGTGCCAGCAGCTTTGAGGGGACAAATGAGCAGTTCTTC. Amino acid sequence: CASSFEGTNEQFF.

The V gene is TRBV7-9, the J gene TRBJ2-7; no definite D call. CDR3 length equals 12 residues. Germline values: CDR1 SEHNR, CDR2 FQNEAQ (reference sequence). The V and J ends lost 5 bases and 3 bases respectively, with 8 bases between them. The CDR3 reads CASSPLYYEQYF. In DNA, the CDR3 is TGTGCCAGCAGCCCACTATACTACGAGCAGTACTTC.

The V and J genes are TRBV7-6 and TRBJ2-5; 7 nucleotides agree with TRBD1. After removal of 5 bases from V and 5 bases from J, the junction contained 8 bases not matched to a gene. The CDR3 runs 14 residues. The germline CDR1 and CDR2 sequences are SGHVS and FNYEAQ. The CDR3 protein is CASSLRDRGETQYF. The CDR3 coding sequence is TGTGCCAGCAGCCTCCGGGACAGAGGGGAGACCCAGTACTTC. Combining the CDR3 with reference TRBV7-6 and TRBJ2-5 gives the whole variable domain GAGVSQSPRYKVTKRGQDVALRCDPISGHVSLYWYRQALGQGPEFLTYFNYEAQQDKSGLPNDRFSAERPEGSISTLTIQRTEQRDSAMYRCASSLRDRGETQYFGPGTRLLVL.

CDR3 nucleotides: TGTGCCAGTCAAGGGTCCAGGGGGCAATCCGGGGAGCTGTTTTTT. It yields the protein CASQGSRGQSGELFF. The chain uses TRBV6-1 and TRBJ2-2, with TRBD1 identical over 8 bases. Germline lookup yields CDR1 MNHNS and CDR2 SASEGT. The CDR3 is 15 amino acids. V dropped 9 bases and J dropped 6; count of bases not matched to a gene: 12.

The table lists this clonotype with a few counts. The rearrangement uses TRBV19 and TRBJ1-5; D may be TRBD1 (6 bases). CDR3 length: 20 amino acids. Germline assignment: CDR1 LNHDA and CDR2 SQIVND (reference sequence). Trimming shortened V by 3 bases and J by 0 bases, and 24 bases separated the two germline ends. The CDR3, as DNA: TGTGCCAGTAGTATTCTATCGTCAGGGGCCCTGTCTTATAGCAATCAGCCCCAGCATTTT. This encodes CASSILSSGALSYSNQPQHF.

This clonotype has a handful of counts. Written as DNA, the CDR3 is TGTGCCAGCGAGGCCGGGGTTTTGACTGAAGCTTTCTTT. It specifies CASEAGVLTEAFF. The chain has TRBV7-2 and TRBJ1-1, with D hard to call. Germline lookup yields CDR1 SGHTA and CDR2 FQGNSA. This CDR3 is 13 amino acids long. The germline V and J ends were trimmed by 8 bases and 5 bases, with 15 bases remaining between them.

V is TRBV5-1 and J is TRBJ1-4; 12 bases map to TRBD1. Germline CDR1 is SGHRS and CDR2 is YFSETQ. The CDR3 is made up of 16 amino acids. The junction had 7 bases not matched to a gene; V was cut back by 4 bases and J by 6 bases. DNA of the CDR3: TGCGCCAGCAGCCGTTCGGGGACAGGGGGCGATGAAAAACTGTTTTTT. This encodes CASSRSGTGGDEKLFF.

The gene calls are TRBV6-1 and TRBJ1-1; D gene uncertain. The V and J ends lost 6 bases and 4 bases respectively, with 12 bases between them. The CDR3 has 13 amino acids. The germline V gene has CDR1 MNHNS and CDR2 SASEGT. CDR3 coding DNA: TGTGCCAGCAGGACCCCAGTTGGCACTGAAGCTTTCTTT. It yields the protein CASRTPVGTEAFF.

The V gene is TRBV20-1, the J gene TRBJ2-3; 7 bases align to TRBD2. The CDR3 totals 16 residues. Germline assignment: CDR1 DFQATT and CDR2 SNEGSKA (reference sequence). Trimming cost V 8 bases and J 1 base; bases outside gene matches: 15. The CDR3 DNA follows: TGCAGTACGAATGCTCGGGGCGGGGGACGCACAGATACGCAGTATTTT. Amino acid sequence: CSTNARGGGRTDTQYF.

V gene TRBV3-1 combines with J gene TRBJ2-3, with TRBD2 matching 8 bases. The CDR3 extends over 16 amino acids. The V gene end was trimmed by 2 bases and the J gene end by 5 bases; junction bases not matched to a gene: 9. The germline V gene has CDR1 LGHDT and CDR2 YNNKEL (reference sequence). The CDR3 spells CASSQPGGVVGDTQYF. The DNA for the CDR3 is TGTGCCAGCAGCCAACCGGGAGGGGTTGTCGGAGATACGCAGTATTTT.

This chain uses TRBV7-3 with TRBJ2-1; the match to TRBD1 covers 11 bases. The junction had 7 bases not matched to a gene; V was cut back by 3 bases and J by 6 bases. Per the germline V gene, CDR1 is SGHTA and CDR2 is FQGTGA. CDR3 length equals 16 residues. The CDR3 is CASSFADRGLFNEQFF. For the CDR3, the DNA is TGTGCCAGCAGCTTTGCGGACAGGGGGCTATTCAATGAGCAGTTCTTC. Using reference TRBV7-3 and TRBJ2-1 for the parts outside the CDR3, the full variable domain is GAGVSQTPSNKVTEKGKYVELRCDPISGHTALYWYRQSLGQGPEFLIYFQGTGAADDSGLPNDRFFAVRPEGSVSTLKIQRTERGDSAVYLCASSFADRGLFNEQFFGPGTRLTVL.

The genes are TRBV27 and TRBJ2-2; 12 bases match TRBD2. This CDR3 region has 15 residues. CDR1 MNHEY and CDR2 SMNVEV come from the germline V gene (reference sequence). V was clipped by 4 bases and J by 5 bases; unmatched bases: 2. The CDR3 nucleotides read TGTGCCAGCAGTTCGACTAGCGGGAGAACCGGGGAGCTGTTTTTT. This sequence encodes CASSSTSGRTGELFF.

The chain uses TRBV10-3 and TRBJ1-1; a possible D gene is TRBD1 (5 bases). CDR3 length: 16 residues. CDR1 ENHRY and CDR2 SYGVKD come from the germline V gene. V lost 0 bases to trimming and J lost 1 base, with 12 bases between them. The CDR3 here is CAISESKGLRNTEAFF. DNA of the CDR3: TGTGCCATCAGTGAGTCGAAGGGACTAAGGAACACTGAAGCTTTCTTT.

In this sample, this clonotype turned up once. The chain uses TRBV6-1 and TRBJ2-5; 16 bases are a match to TRBD2. V lost 6 bases, J lost 5 bases, and 3 bases stayed unmatched. The CDR3 is 15 amino acids. CDR1 and CDR2 from the germline V gene are MNHNS and SASEGT. CDR3 residues: CASRGLAGGPETQYF. Here the CDR3 DNA reads TGTGCCAGCAGGGGACTAGCGGGAGGGCCCGAGACCCAGTACTTC.

This clonotype was detected only a few times. This chain links TRBV7-3 with TRBJ1-2, with a tentative D call TRBD1 (5 bases). The ends were cut back, 4 bases at V and 7 bases at J, with 13 bases in the middle. This CDR3 contains 13 residues. CDR1 and CDR2 (germline): SGHTA, FQGTGA. CDR3 nucleotides: TGTGCCAGCAGCTCGGGACGATCTGGTGGCTACACCTTC. Translated, it gives CASSSGRSGGYTF. The variable domain in full, with the rest retrieved from reference TRBV7-3 and TRBJ1-2, is GAGVSQTPSNKVTEKGKYVELRCDPISGHTALYWYRQSLGQGPEFLIYFQGTGAADDSGLPNDRFFAVRPEGSVSTLKIQRTERGDSAVYLCASSSGRSGGYTFGSGTRLTVV.

Only a few counts were recorded for this clonotype. The J gene is TRBJ2-2, the V gene TRBV6-2 or TRBV6-3; the D is unclear. The CDR3 sequence is 11 residues long. Germline CDR1 is MNHEY and CDR2 is SVGEGT. Trimming took off 6 bases at V and 6 bases at J, with 5 bases between the two ends. This CDR3 is CASSFPGELFF. The CDR3 region has the DNA TGTGCCAGCAGCTTTCCCGGGGAGCTGTTTTTT.